This T cell receptor (beta chain) appears in the sequencing data of a study of T-cell reconstitution after alpha-beta-depleted transplantation in children. Unique molecular identifiers were built into the TCRbeta library. TCRdb called the PCR reads again in MiXCR, with one record for every CDR3 protein. The sample has 420,000 or so distinct CDR3 sequences; roughly a tenth are singletons. The CDR3 contains 14 residues. Trimming cost V 3 bases and J 0 bases; bases outside gene matches: 1. The germline gives CDR1 SQVTM, CDR2 ANQGSEA. A few counts support this clonotype. Source: PBMCs from the stem cell graft donor, taken from the stem cell graft. This sequence originates from a human donor who donated a stem cell graft to a child with acute myeloid leukemia. The chain employs TRBV29-1 and TRBJ2-2; TRBD2 matches 7 bases. The CDR3 bases are TGCAGCGTTGATGCGGGAGCGAACACCGGGGAGCTGTTTTTT. It specifies CSVDAGANTGELFF.